These 19 T cell receptor beta chains were sequenced from one sample in a study of shared clonotypes between healthy human individuals. Assay used: immunoSEQ multiplex PCR; TCRdb lists only in-frame clones, some missing. The data show under 850,000 clones, roughly 72% seen once. The sample comprised memory CD4+ T cells sorted from blood. Stated subset: CD45RA-negative fraction. All receptors derive from a woman in her twenties or thirties in good health.

The rearrangement uses TRBV5-4 and TRBJ2-7; D gene uncertain. CDR3 length: 13 amino acids. Trimming removed 3 bases at V and 3 bases at J, with 10 bases between. Germline V gives CDR1 SGHNT, CDR2 YYREEE (reference sequence). CDR3 sequence: CASSSSVGYEQYF. The CDR3 DNA reads as TGTGCCAGCAGCTCCTCGGTGGGCTACGAGCAGTACTTC.

The chain couples TRBV6-4 to TRBJ2-1, with 8 nucleotides matching TRBD2. Losses at the gene ends were 0 bases for V and 7 bases for J; bases not matched to a gene: 11. Germline assignment: CDR1 MRHNA and CDR2 SNTAGT. CDR3 length: 17 residues. In nucleotides, the CDR3 is TGTGCCAGCAGTGACTCGGTTAGGTTAGCGGGACGGAATGAGCAGTTCTTC. The encoded protein is CASSDSVRLAGRNEQFF.

The chain employs TRBV28 and TRBJ2-5, with TRBD2 matching over 12 bases. Germline trimming cut 4 bases from V and 1 base from J; bases unmatched to any gene: 10. The CDR3 has 18 residues. CDR1 MDHEN and CDR2 SYDVKM come from the germline V gene. The CDR3 DNA reads TGTGCCAGCAGTTCTACCGCCCTAGCGGGAGGGGGCCAAGAGACCCAGTACTTC. It specifies CASSSTALAGGGQETQYF. Together with reference TRBV28 and TRBJ2-5, the CDR3 gives the full variable domain: DVKVTQSSRYLVKRTGEKVFLECVQDMDHENMFWYRQDPGLGLRLIYFSYDVKMKEKGDIPEGYSVSREKKERFSLILESASTNQTSMYLCASSSTALAGGGQETQYFGPGTRLLVL.

V gene TRBV5-1 combines with J gene TRBJ2-5; TRBD2 aligns across 8 bases. The junction had 10 bases not matched to a gene; V was cut back by 4 bases and J by 5 bases. The CDR3 covers 15 residues. The germline V gene has CDR1 SGHRS and CDR2 YFSETQ. In DNA form, the CDR3 reads TGCGCCAGCAGCAGGACTAGCCTACTTGAGGAGACCCAGTACTTC. Its translation: CASSRTSLLEETQYF.

J is TRBJ2-2 and V is TRBV6-6; D is ambiguous. The CDR3 covers 12 residues. Deletions cut 5 bases from V and 8 bases from J, with 9 bases between. Germline V CDR1 and CDR2: MNHNY, SVGAGI (reference sequence). In nucleotides, the CDR3 is TGTGCCAGCAGTCCCGGCCGTGGGGAGCTGTTTTTT. Its protein is CASSPGRGELFF.

V and J are TRBV28 and TRBJ2-7; no clear D. CDR3 length: 15 amino acids. CDR1 and CDR2 from the germline V gene are MDHEN and SYDVKM. Between the trimmed V and J ends, which lost 3 bases and 0 bases, there was a span of 12 bases. The CDR3 region is CASSFPGAHSYEQYF. The CDR3 DNA reads TGTGCCAGCAGTTTCCCCGGTGCGCACTCCTACGAGCAGTACTTC.

Comments on this clone: Because the CDR3 is missing its conserved closing phenylalanine or tryptophan, this is likely a read error. No DNA is shown, since the ends of the CDR3 on it are uncertain; the CDR3 is the one TCRdb lists. The chain recombines TRBV15 with TRBJ1-2; the tabulated D call, TRBD1, remains unverified against the DNA. Germline V gene sequence: CDR1 LNHNV, CDR2 YYDKDF (reference sequence). 16 amino acids form the CDR3, both terminal residues included. CDR3 in amino acids: CATSRDPGARDRALWR.

This clone has a handful of counts. The chain links TRBV7-9 to TRBJ1-5; TRBD1 aligns across 7 bases. The trim removed 6 bases at V and 7 bases at J, leaving 6 bases unmatched. The CDR3 sequence is 13 residues long. The germline CDR1 and CDR2 sequences are SEHNR and FQNEAQ (reference sequence). As DNA, the CDR3 is TGTGCCAGCAGTGGGACAGAAAGACAGCCCCAGCATTTT. It translates to CASSGTERQPQHF.

V and J are TRBV12-5 and TRBJ1-1; D possibly corresponds to TRBD1 (6 bases). Trimming stripped 3 bases from V and 4 bases from J, with 15 bases between. The germline gives CDR1 LGHNT, CDR2 FRNRAP. CDR3 length equals 15 residues. The CDR3 is CASGFTRGRGTEAFF. CDR3 DNA sequence: TGTGCTAGTGGTTTTACCAGGGGTCGAGGCACTGAAGCTTTCTTT.

This clone occurred a few times. DNA for the CDR3: TGTGCCAGTAGTAGCGACAGGGCTCGCGGCTATGGCTACACCTTC. Amino acids: CASSSDRARGYGYTF. The chain recombines TRBV19 with TRBJ1-2; 7 bases match TRBD1. Unmatched junction bases numbered 9, after V lost 4 bases and J lost 4 bases. The CDR3 extends over 15 amino acids. CDR1 and CDR2 from the germline V gene are LNHDA and SQIVND (reference sequence).

The chain carries TRBV25-1 and TRBJ1-4, with 7 bases fitting TRBD1. From germline, CDR1 is MGHDK and CDR2 SYGVNS. This CDR3 comprises 14 residues. J gave up 4 bases and V 6 bases, and 5 bases lay outside the gene matches. The CDR3 DNA sequence: TGTGCCAGCAGCTCCGGGACAGATAATGAAAAACTGTTTTTT. Translation: CASSSGTDNEKLFF.

This clone was recorded a few times. This rearrangement joins TRBV5-1 to TRBJ1-3; the D gene is possibly TRBD1 (5 bases). The CDR3 is made up of 13 amino acids. V gave up 4 bases and J gave up 9 bases, with 14 bases separating them. CDR1 and CDR2 (germline): SGHRS, YFSETQ. The CDR3 loop reads CASSRDEGGTIYF. CDR3 nucleotide sequence: TGCGCCAGCAGCCGGGACGAGGGTGGCACCATATATTTT. Supplemented by reference TRBV5-1 and TRBJ1-3, the full variable domain reads KAGVTQTPRYLIKTRGQQVTLSCSPISGHRSVSWYQQTPGQGLQFLFEYFSETQRNKGNFPGRFSGRQFSNSRSEMNVSTLELGDSALYLCASSRDEGGTIYFGEGSWLTVV.

This chain links TRBV27 with TRBJ2-7, with 7 bases that match TRBD2. J gave up 0 bases and V 8 bases, and 7 bases lay outside the gene matches. The CDR3 has 14 residues. Looked up from germline, CDR1 is MNHEY and CDR2 is SMNVEV (reference sequence). The CDR3 region is CASWPERDSYEQYF. In DNA form, the CDR3 reads TGTGCCAGCTGGCCTGAGCGGGACTCCTACGAGCAGTACTTC.

The rearrangement links TRBV7-3 to TRBJ2-4; tentatively, D is TRBD2 (6 bases). The CDR3 is 15 residues long. Germline assignment: CDR1 SGHTA and CDR2 FQGTGA. Trimming removed 3 bases at V and 9 bases at J, with 18 bases between. For the CDR3, the DNA is TGTGCCAGCAGCTTCTTAGGGGCGGGATTAGGCATTCAGTACTTC. This translates into CASSFLGAGLGIQYF.

There are a few counts of this clone. The chain combines TRBV15 with TRBJ2-3; 8 positions match TRBD2. Trimming removed 0 bases from V and 4 bases from J; junction bases left unmatched: 9. This CDR3 contains 17 residues. In germline, CDR1 is LNHNV, CDR2 YYDKDF (reference sequence). CDR3 bases: TGTGCCACCAGCAGAGAACTAGCGGAGCCCCCCTCAGATACGCAGTATTTT. It yields the protein CATSRELAEPPSDTQYF. Supplemented by reference TRBV15 and TRBJ2-3, the full variable domain reads DAMVIQNPRYQVTQFGKPVTLSCSQTLNHNVMYWYQQKSSQAPKLLFHYYDKDFNNEADTPDNFQSRRPNTSFCFLDIRSPGLGDTAMYLCATSRELAEPPSDTQYFGPGTRLTVL.

The chain combines TRBV5-1 with TRBJ2-5; D remains ambiguous. This CDR3 is 13 amino acids long. Germline lookup yields CDR1 SGHRS and CDR2 YFSETQ. V lost 4 bases, J lost 7 bases, and 14 bases lay in between. The CDR3 DNA follows: TGCGCCAGCAGCGCCGACCCGGCAGGGACCCAGTACTTC. Its translation is CASSADPAGTQYF. The whole variable domain, remainder taken from reference TRBV5-1 and TRBJ2-5, is KAGVTQTPRYLIKTRGQQVTLSCSPISGHRSVSWYQQTPGQGLQFLFEYFSETQRNKGNFPGRFSGRQFSNSRSEMNVSTLELGDSALYLCASSADPAGTQYFGPGTRLLVL.

The chain couples TRBV10-3 to TRBJ2-5; D possibly matches TRBD1 or TRBD2 (5 bases each). This CDR3 contains 15 residues. Germline CDR1 and CDR2: ENHRY and SYGVKD. The V end was cut by 6 bases, the J end by 2 bases, with 16 bases between. CDR3 protein: CAIRGTGGGQETQYF. For the CDR3, the DNA is TGTGCCATCAGGGGAACCGGTGGGGGTCAAGAGACCCAGTACTTC.

J is TRBJ2-1 and V is TRBV27; D not certain. Germline V lookup: CDR1 MNHEY, CDR2 SMNVEV (reference sequence). CDR3 length: 17 residues. Trimming cost V 2 bases and J 5 bases, with 19 bases left between them. CDR3 in amino acids: CASSLRARLSWDNEQFF. The CDR3 DNA is TGTGCCAGCAGTTTAAGGGCCCGACTCTCCTGGGACAATGAGCAGTTCTTC.

The chain joins TRBV28 to TRBJ1-6; D is undetermined. CDR3 length equals 12 residues. Germline-derived CDR1 and CDR2 are MDHEN and SYDVKM. V gave up 6 bases and J gave up 7 bases, with 7 bases separating them. CDR3 region: CASSISNSPLHF. The CDR3 DNA follows: TGTGCCAGCAGCATATCCAATTCACCCCTCCACTTT.